These T cell receptor beta chains were read from a single sample in a study of blood T cells in healthy people across ages. TCRdb ran MiXCR on the 5' RACE reads and lists one entry per CDR3 protein. The sample has hundreds of thousands of distinct CDR3 sequences; around 52% are singletons. Input material: blood. These receptors were taken from a woman of 80 years or more in good health. Each CDR3 is given with its conserved first and last residue. The D gene is left open where the match is weak. Size tells how often a clone was seen (once, few, many) or the class of an expanded clone, and some rows leave it out.

. | TRBJ2-5 | . | TRBV20-1 | CSARERGLGTQYF | TGCAGTGCTAGAGAAAGGGGGTTGGGGACCCAGTACTTC
TRBD2 | TRBJ2-1 | . | TRBV7-2 | CASSLVGTSGGYEQFF | TGTGCCAGCAGCTTAGTTGGTACTAGCGGGGGCTATGAGCAGTTCTTC
TRBD1 | TRBJ1-2 | . | TRBV4-1 | CASSQVHRGGNYGYTF | TGCGCCAGCAGCCAAGTTCACAGGGGAGGGAACTATGGCTACACCTTC
. | TRBJ2-1 | . | TRBV7-7 | CASSPGDFSYNEQFF | TGTGCCAGCAGCCCCGGTGATTTCTCCTACAATGAGCAGTTCTTC
TRBD1 | TRBJ2-7 | . | TRBV28 | CASGEGQGLSSYEQYF | TGTGCCAGCGGTGAAGGACAGGGCTTGAGCTCCTACGAGCAGTACTTC
. | TRBJ2-7 | . | TRBV6-9 | CASSSLRDSPYEQYF | TGTGCCAGCAGTTCATTGCGGGACAGCCCCTACGAGCAGTACTTC
. | TRBJ2-1 | . | TRBV29-1 | CSVDGDPSSYNEQFF | TGCAGCGTTGACGGGGACCCCAGCTCCTACAATGAGCAGTTCTTC
. | TRBJ1-5 | few | TRBV7-2 | CASSSMGGGNQPQHF | TGTGCCAGCAGCTCGATGGGGGGCGGCAATCAGCCCCAGCATTTT
. | TRBJ2-1 | few | TRBV29-1 | CSVDGGSGWEQFF | TGCAGCGTTGATGGGGGATCGGGTTGGGAGCAGTTCTTC
. | TRBJ2-1 | . | TRBV15 | CATSREYDGDEQFF | TGTGCCACCAGCAGAGAGTACGATGGCGATGAGCAGTTCTTC
. | TRBJ1-2 | . | TRBV25-1 | CASRRANYGYTF | TGTGCCAGCCGGAGAGCTAACTATGGCTACACCTTC
TRBD1 | TRBJ1-2 | . | TRBV29-1 | CSVVLGQGSGYTF | TGCAGCGTTGTTCTGGGACAGGGGAGTGGCTACACCTTC
TRBD1 | TRBJ2-5 | . | TRBV12-3/TRBV12-4 | CASSTGTGRKTQYF | TGTGCCAGCAGTACCGGGACAGGGAGGAAGACCCAGTACTTC
. | TRBJ2-5 | . | TRBV4-3 | CASSQGDTGATQYF | TGCGCCAGCAGCCAAGGAGACACCGGGGCGACCCAGTACTTC
. | TRBJ2-3 | . | TRBV20-1 | CSARTPQGFTDTQYF | TGCAGTGCTAGAACTCCTCAGGGGTTCACAGATACGCAGTATTTT
. | TRBJ1-5 | few | TRBV12-3/TRBV12-4 | CASSGGQHSNQPQHF | TGTGCCAGCAGTGGTGGACAGCATAGCAATCAGCCCCAGCATTTT
. | TRBJ2-6 | . | TRBV2 | CASFGIGANVLTF | TGTGCCAGCTTCGGGATTGGGGCCAACGTCCTGACTTTC
. | TRBJ2-7 | . | TRBV20-1 | CSALQVDDYEQYF | TGCAGTGCTTTACAGGTCGATGACTACGAGCAGTACTTC
. | TRBJ2-7 | many | TRBV2 | CASGLLLSYEQYF | TGTGCCAGCGGACTACTCCTGTCCTACGAGCAGTACTTC
. | TRBJ1-2 | many | TRBV5-6 | CASSLGQSPGGYTF | TGTGCCAGCAGCTTGGGACAGTCCCCGGGTGGCTACACCTTC
. | TRBJ1-1 | few | TRBV3-1 | CASSRYREVNTEAFF | TGTGCCAGCAGCCGATACAGGGAGGTGAACACTGAAGCTTTCTTT
. | TRBJ2-7 | . | TRBV29-1 | CSGPGAVGEQYF | TGCAGCGGCCCTGGGGCAGTGGGCGAGCAGTACTTC
TRBD1 | TRBJ1-2 | . | TRBV5-1 | CASSKGGIYGYTF | TGCGCCAGCAGTAAAGGGGGCATCTATGGCTACACCTTC
TRBD2 | TRBJ2-1 | . | TRBV7-9 | CASSLALASGYEQFF | TGTGCCAGCAGCTTAGCGCTCGCTAGCGGGTATGAGCAGTTCTTC
. | TRBJ1-4 | . | TRBV20-1 | CSARGDTNEKLFF | TGCAGTGCTAGAGGGGACACTAATGAAAAACTGTTTTTT
TRBD1 | TRBJ2-1 | many | TRBV5-5 | CASSFRDRVNEQFF | TGTGCCAGCAGCTTCCGGGACAGGGTGAATGAGCAGTTCTTC
. | TRBJ2-7 | many | TRBV6-1 | CASSGPRELPYEQYF | TGTGCCAGCAGCGGTCCCCGTGAGCTACCCTACGAGCAGTACTTC
. | TRBJ2-7 | once | TRBV20-1 | CSASSWPLYEQYF | TGCAGTGCCTCATCCTGGCCCCTCTACGAGCAGTACTTC
. | TRBJ2-4 | . | TRBV19 | CASSPSSVAKNIQYF | TGTGCCAGTAGCCCCTCTAGCGTAGCCAAAAACATTCAGTACTTC
. | TRBJ1-1 | . | TRBV5-1 | CASSVEQGNTEAFF | TGCGCCAGCAGCGTGGAGCAGGGCAACACTGAAGCTTTCTTT
TRBD1 | TRBJ1-2 | many | TRBV4-2 | CASSQESQGDDGYTF | TGTGCCAGCAGCCAAGAAAGTCAGGGGGATGATGGCTACACCTTC
. | TRBJ2-3 | many | TRBV5-1 | CASSLASGKDTQYF | TGCGCCAGCAGCTTGGCATCGGGAAAAGATACGCAGTATTTT
. | TRBJ2-7 | . | TRBV10-3 | CAIRSQASSYEQYF | TGTGCCATCAGGTCACAGGCTAGCTCCTACGAGCAGTACTTC
TRBD2 | TRBJ2-1 | . | TRBV11-3 | CASSLGLAGGDYNEQFF | TGTGCCAGCAGCTTGGGACTAGCGGGGGGGGATTACAATGAGCAGTTCTTC
. | TRBJ2-7 | few | TRBV29-1 | CSAAGHSLYEQYF | TGCAGCGCTGCGGGACACTCACTCTACGAGCAGTACTTC
. | TRBJ2-7 | . | TRBV18 | CASSLQTGQYEQYF | TGTGCCAGCTCACTTCAGACAGGTCAATACGAGCAGTACTTC
. | TRBJ2-1 | many | TRBV12-3/TRBV12-4 | CASSFPFKENEQFF | TGTGCCAGCAGTTTTCCTTTCAAGGAGAATGAGCAGTTCTTC
. | TRBJ1-5 | once | TRBV3-1 | CASSQEGPGPQHF | TGTGCCAGCAGCCAAGAGGGCCCCGGGCCCCAGCATTTT
. | TRBJ1-5 | few | TRBV20-1 | CSVRLLSEGSQPQHF | TGCAGTGTCCGATTGTTGTCCGAGGGGAGCCAGCCCCAGCATTTT
. | TRBJ2-5 | few | TRBV7-6 | CASSLAAGNQETQYF | TGTGCCAGCAGCTTAGCAGCCGGGAACCAAGAGACCCAGTACTTC
. | TRBJ2-2 | many | TRBV9 | CASSGQNTGELFF | TGTGCCAGCTCGGGACAGAACACCGGGGAGCTGTTTTTT
. | TRBJ2-7 | . | TRBV6-5 | CASYSASNYEQYF | TGTGCCAGCTACAGCGCCTCCAACTACGAGCAGTACTTC
TRBD1 | TRBJ2-7 | few | TRBV7-6 | CASSTGTGATEQYF | TGTGCCAGCAGCACCGGGACAGGGGCTACCGAGCAGTACTTC
TRBD2 | TRBJ2-5 | once | TRBV6-5 | CASRTGTSGGTQYF | TGTGCCAGCAGAACCGGGACTAGCGGGGGGACCCAGTACTTC
. | TRBJ1-1 | few | TRBV6-2/TRBV6-3 | CASSYGGGIRTEAFF | TGTGCCAGCAGTTACGGGGGGGGAATAAGGACTGAAGCTTTCTTT
. | TRBJ1-2 | . | TRBV4-3 | CASSQDPGRARGYTF | TGCGCCAGCAGCCAAGATCCGGGGAGAGCTCGTGGCTACACCTTC
TRBD1 | TRBJ2-5 | . | TRBV12-3/TRBV12-4 | CASSIGDRGVRRGETQYF | TGTGCCAGCAGTATAGGGGACAGGGGAGTCCGGAGAGGAGAGACCCAGTACTTC
. | TRBJ2-5 | . | TRBV27 | CASSVRRQETQYF | TGTGCCAGCAGTGTGAGGAGGCAAGAGACCCAGTACTTC
. | TRBJ1-2 | many | TRBV5-6 | CASSLGTVYGYTF | TGTGCCAGCAGCTTGGGGACAGTCTATGGCTACACCTTC
. | TRBJ1-2 | many | TRBV7-2 | CASSLGQLTNYGYTF | TGTGCCAGCAGCTTAGGGCAACTAACTAACTATGGCTACACCTTC
. | TRBJ2-3 | many | TRBV2 | CATRLGTYTDTQYF | TGTGCCACCCGACTAGGGACTTACACAGATACGCAGTATTTT
. | TRBJ2-1 | . | TRBV29-1 | CSAPAGSGYNEQFF | TGCAGCGCCCCTGCCGGAAGTGGATACAATGAGCAGTTCTTC